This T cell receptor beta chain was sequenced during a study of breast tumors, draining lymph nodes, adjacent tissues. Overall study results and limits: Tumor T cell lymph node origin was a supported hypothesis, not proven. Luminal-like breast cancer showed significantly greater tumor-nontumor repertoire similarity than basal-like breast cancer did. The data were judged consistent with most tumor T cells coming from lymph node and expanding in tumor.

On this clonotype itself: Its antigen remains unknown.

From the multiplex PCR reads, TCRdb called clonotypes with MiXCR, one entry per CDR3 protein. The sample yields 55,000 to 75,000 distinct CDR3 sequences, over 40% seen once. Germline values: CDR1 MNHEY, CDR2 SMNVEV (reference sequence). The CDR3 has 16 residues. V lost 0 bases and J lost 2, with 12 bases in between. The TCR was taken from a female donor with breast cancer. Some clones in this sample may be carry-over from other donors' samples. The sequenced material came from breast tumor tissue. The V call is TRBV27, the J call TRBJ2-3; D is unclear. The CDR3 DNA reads TGTGCCAGCAGTTTATCTACCAACCACCCCACAGATACGCAGTATTTT. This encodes CASSLSTNHPTDTQYF.